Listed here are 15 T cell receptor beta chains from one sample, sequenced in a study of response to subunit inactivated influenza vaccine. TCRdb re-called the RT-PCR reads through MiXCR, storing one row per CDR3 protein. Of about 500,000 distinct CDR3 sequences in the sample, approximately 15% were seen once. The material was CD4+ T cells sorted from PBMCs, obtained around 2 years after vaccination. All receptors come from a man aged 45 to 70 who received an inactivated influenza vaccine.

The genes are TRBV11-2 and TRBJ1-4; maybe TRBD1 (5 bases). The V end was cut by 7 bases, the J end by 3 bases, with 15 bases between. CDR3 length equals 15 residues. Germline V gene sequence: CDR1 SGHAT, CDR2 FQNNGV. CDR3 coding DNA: TGTGCCAGCAACCGGCAGGGAAACTCTAATGAAAAACTGTTTTTT. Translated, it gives CASNRQGNSNEKLFF.

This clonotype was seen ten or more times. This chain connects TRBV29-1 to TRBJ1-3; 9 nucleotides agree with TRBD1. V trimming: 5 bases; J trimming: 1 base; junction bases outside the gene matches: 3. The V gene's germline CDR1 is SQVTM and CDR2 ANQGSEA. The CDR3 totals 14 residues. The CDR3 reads CSVMTGGSGNTIYF. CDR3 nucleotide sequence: TGCAGCGTTATGACAGGGGGGTCTGGAAACACCATATATTTT.

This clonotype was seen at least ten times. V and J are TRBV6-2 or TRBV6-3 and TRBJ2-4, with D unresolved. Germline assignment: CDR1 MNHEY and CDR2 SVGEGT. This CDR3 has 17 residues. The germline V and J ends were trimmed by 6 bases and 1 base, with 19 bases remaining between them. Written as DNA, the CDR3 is TGTGCCAGCAGACCCAGATCCGGCGTCAGGGCCAAAAACATTCAGTACTTC. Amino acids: CASRPRSGVRAKNIQYF.

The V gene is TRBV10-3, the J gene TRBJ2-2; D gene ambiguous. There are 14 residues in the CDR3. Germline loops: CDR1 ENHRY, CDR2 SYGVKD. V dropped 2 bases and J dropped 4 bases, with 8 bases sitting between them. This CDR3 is CAISEGIVTGELFF. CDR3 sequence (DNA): TGTGCCATCAGTGAGGGAATCGTCACCGGGGAGCTGTTTTTT.

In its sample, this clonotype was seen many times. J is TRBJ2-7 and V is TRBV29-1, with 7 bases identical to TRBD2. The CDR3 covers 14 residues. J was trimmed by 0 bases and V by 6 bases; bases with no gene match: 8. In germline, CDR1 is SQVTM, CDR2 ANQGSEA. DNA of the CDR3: TGCAGCGTCTCGGGGGGAGGCAGCTCCTACGAGCAGTACTTC. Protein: CSVSGGGSSYEQYF.

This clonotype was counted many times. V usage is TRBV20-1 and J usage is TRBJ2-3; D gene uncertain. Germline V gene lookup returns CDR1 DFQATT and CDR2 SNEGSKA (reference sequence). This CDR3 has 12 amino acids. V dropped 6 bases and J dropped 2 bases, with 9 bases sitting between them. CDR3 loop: CSAPTATDTQYF. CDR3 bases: TGCAGTGCCCCTACGGCCACAGATACGCAGTATTTT.

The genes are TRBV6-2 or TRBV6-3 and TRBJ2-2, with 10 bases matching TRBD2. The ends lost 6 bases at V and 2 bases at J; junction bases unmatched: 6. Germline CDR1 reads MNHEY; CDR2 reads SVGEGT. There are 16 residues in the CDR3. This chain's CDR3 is CASRPLAGYNTGELFF. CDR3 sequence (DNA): TGTGCCAGCAGACCACTAGCGGGATATAACACCGGGGAGCTGTTTTTT.

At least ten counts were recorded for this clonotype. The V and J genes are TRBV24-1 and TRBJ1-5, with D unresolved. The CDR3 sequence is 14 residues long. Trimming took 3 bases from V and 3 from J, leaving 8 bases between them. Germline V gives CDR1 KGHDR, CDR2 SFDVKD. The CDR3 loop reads CATSDRGYNQPQHF. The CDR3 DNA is TGTGCCACCAGTGATCGAGGGTACAATCAGCCCCAGCATTTT.

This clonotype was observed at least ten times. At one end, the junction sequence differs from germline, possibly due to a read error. The CDR3 reads CASNQPGTPNTEAFF. Here the CDR3 DNA reads TGCGCCAGCAACCAACCAGGGACACCCAACACTGAAGCTTTCTTT. The V and J genes are TRBV4-3 and TRBJ1-1, with a weak D call TRBD1 (6 bases). Per germline, CDR1 LGHNA and CDR2 YSLEER. The CDR3 spans 15 residues.

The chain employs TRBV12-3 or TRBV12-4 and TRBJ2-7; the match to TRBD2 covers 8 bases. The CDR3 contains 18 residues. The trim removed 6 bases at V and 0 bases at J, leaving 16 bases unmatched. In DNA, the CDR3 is TGTGCCAGCAGCTACGTCATGGGGAGCGGGAGAATCTCCTACGAGCAGTACTTC. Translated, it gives CASSYVMGSGRISYEQYF.

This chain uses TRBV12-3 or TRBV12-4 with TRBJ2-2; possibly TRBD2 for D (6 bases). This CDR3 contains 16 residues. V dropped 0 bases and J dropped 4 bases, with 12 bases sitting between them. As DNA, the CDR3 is TGTGCCAGCAGTTTAGCGGCGGGGTCGGTCACCGGGGAGCTGTTTTTT. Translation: CASSLAAGSVTGELFF.

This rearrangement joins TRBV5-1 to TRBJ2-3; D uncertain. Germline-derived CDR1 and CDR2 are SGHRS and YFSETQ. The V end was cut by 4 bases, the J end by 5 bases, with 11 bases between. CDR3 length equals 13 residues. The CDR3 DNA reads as TGCGCCAGCAGCCGCGGACGTAAAGATACGCAGTATTTT. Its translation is CASSRGRKDTQYF. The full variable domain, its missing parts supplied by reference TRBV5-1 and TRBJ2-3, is KAGVTQTPRYLIKTRGQQVTLSCSPISGHRSVSWYQQTPGQGLQFLFEYFSETQRNKGNFPGRFSGRQFSNSRSEMNVSTLELGDSALYLCASSRGRKDTQYFGPGTRLTVL.

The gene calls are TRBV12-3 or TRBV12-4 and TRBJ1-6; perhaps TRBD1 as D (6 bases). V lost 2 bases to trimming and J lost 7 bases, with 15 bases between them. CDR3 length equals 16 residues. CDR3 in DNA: TGTGCCAGCAGTTTATCGGGGAACAGGGCAAATTCACCCCTCCACTTT. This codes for CASSLSGNRANSPLHF.

DNA of the CDR3: TGTGCCAGCAGTTACAGGAAGAACACTGAAGCTTTCTTT. Protein sequence: CASSYRKNTEAFF. The rearrangement joins TRBV12-3 or TRBV12-4 to TRBJ1-1; D possibly corresponds to TRBD1 (5 bases). V shed 4 bases and J shed 1 base, with 7 bases lying between them. CDR3 length: 13 residues.

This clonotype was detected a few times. DNA of the CDR3: TGTGCCAGCAGCCCCCCGGGGTCTAGCGGGCTAGATACGCAGTATTTT. It specifies CASSPPGSSGLDTQYF. The chain links TRBV7-2 to TRBJ2-3, with 8 bases that match TRBD2. After removal of 5 bases from V and 5 bases from J, the junction contained 12 bases not matched to a gene. The length of the CDR3 is 16 residues. Germline values: CDR1 SGHTA, CDR2 FQGNSA.